What follows are 27 T cell receptor beta chains derived from one specimen sequenced in a study of technical replicates of blood from a few donors. The repertoire was sequenced with immunoSEQ multiplex PCR; TCRdb's copy has only in-frame clones and lacks some. The data contain roughly 83,000 clones, more than 80% of them singletons. Sequenced: T cells isolated from PBMCs. The origin of the receptors is a human donor in good health.

In this sample, this clone turned up once. The chain is built from TRBV19 and TRBJ1-4; TRBD1 is a possible D gene (5 bases). This CDR3 comprises 15 residues. Trimming left V 5 bases short and J 7 bases short, with 17 bases between. Germline V gene sequence: CDR1 LNHDA, CDR2 SQIVND (reference sequence). DNA of the CDR3: TGTGCCAGTAGTTCCCAGGGCGCGCAAGCTGAAAAACTGTTTTTT. It codes for CASSSQGAQAEKLFF.

The chain joins TRBV11-3 to TRBJ2-7, with 7 bases aligning to TRBD1. V was clipped by 4 bases and J by 2 bases; unmatched bases: 14. The CDR3 sequence is 17 residues long. Germline CDR1 and CDR2: SGHNT and YENEEA. CDR3 loop: CASSYETGTVFPYEQYF. DNA for the CDR3: TGTGCCAGCAGCTACGAAACCGGGACAGTTTTCCCCTACGAGCAGTACTTC.

CDR3 coding DNA: TGTGCCAGCTCACCAGAATTTAGCGGGGGGGCTCTCCACGAGCAGTACTTC. Translation gives CASSPEFSGGALHEQYF. The chain has TRBV18 and TRBJ2-7; 11 bases match TRBD2. Losses at the gene ends were 2 bases for V and 5 bases for J; bases not matched to a gene: 11. The CDR3 extends over 17 amino acids. The germline V gene encodes CDR1 KGHSH and CDR2 LQKENI.

The V call is TRBV5-4, the J call TRBJ1-1; no reliable D call. The CDR3 consists of 13 residues. Germline V gene sequence: CDR1 SGHNT, CDR2 YYREEE (reference sequence). V lost 6 bases and J 3 bases, leaving 12 bases between the germline ends. CDR3 protein: CASKQQRDTEAFF. The CDR3 DNA follows: TGTGCCAGCAAACAACAGAGGGACACTGAAGCTTTCTTT.

The chain links TRBV27 to TRBJ2-1; perhaps TRBD2 as D (6 bases). The CDR3 is made up of 11 amino acids. Germline V lookup: CDR1 MNHEY, CDR2 SMNVEV (reference sequence). V was shortened by 2 bases and J by 10 bases, with 6 bases between the two germline ends. The CDR3 bases are TGTGCCAGCAGTTTAGCGGGAGAGCAGTTCTTC. Protein product: CASSLAGEQFF.

V usage is TRBV12-5 and J usage is TRBJ2-7; a weak D match, TRBD1 (6 bases). Germline CDR1 is LGHNT and CDR2 is FRNRAP. The germline V and J ends were trimmed by 0 bases and 5 bases, with 14 bases remaining between them. The CDR3 spans 15 residues. The CDR3, as DNA: TGTGCTAGTGGTTTGGTATTAAGGACAGAGCACGAGCAGTACTTC. Its translation is CASGLVLRTEHEQYF.

This chain connects TRBV6-1 to TRBJ2-2; 7 bases match TRBD1. This CDR3 comprises 14 residues. Losses at the gene ends were 7 bases for V and 5 bases for J; bases not matched to a gene: 7. From germline, CDR1 is MNHNS and CDR2 SASEGT. The CDR3 bases are TGTGCCAGCAAGGGACAGCAAGGGACCGGGGAGCTGTTTTTT. This codes for CASKGQQGTGELFF.

This sequence joins TRBV7-6 and TRBJ2-6, with 9 bases fitting TRBD2. CDR1 is SGHVS and CDR2 is FNYEAQ in the germline V gene. J was trimmed by 0 bases and V by 1 base; bases with no gene match: 10. This CDR3 is built from 20 residues. The CDR3 is CASSLEGGLAFGSGANVLTF. Here the CDR3 DNA reads TGTGCCAGCAGCTTAGAAGGCGGACTAGCGTTTGGCTCTGGGGCCAACGTCCTGACTTTC. Complete variable domain (other parts from reference TRBV7-6 and TRBJ2-6): GAGVSQSPRYKVTKRGQDVALRCDPISGHVSLYWYRQALGQGPEFLTYFNYEAQQDKSGLPNDRFSAERPEGSISTLTIQRTEQRDSAMYRCASSLEGGLAFGSGANVLTFGAGSRLTVL.

CDR3 DNA sequence: TGTGCCAGCAGTCATCCCACCACTACCGGGACAGCGAAATACGAGCAGTACTTC. Translated: CASSHPTTTGTAKYEQYF. The rearrangement joins TRBV2 to TRBJ2-7, with 7 bases identical to TRBD1. Germline V gene sequence: CDR1 SNHLY, CDR2 FYNNEI. The CDR3 is made up of 18 amino acids. J gave up 4 bases and V 5 bases, and 20 bases lay outside the gene matches.

The CDR3 loop reads CASSFSGGFSYEQYF. CDR3 DNA: TGTGCCAGCAGCTTCAGCGGAGGGTTCTCCTACGAGCAGTACTTC. V and J are TRBV5-5 and TRBJ2-7; possibly TRBD2 for D (6 bases). This CDR3 has 15 residues. The V gene's germline CDR1 is SGHKS and CDR2 YYEKEE (reference sequence). Deletions cut 2 bases from V and 0 bases from J, with 12 bases between.

The chain employs TRBV5-1 and TRBJ2-3; 11 positions agree with TRBD2. Germline CDR1 SGHRS, CDR2 YFSETQ. This CDR3 has 18 residues. The V segment lost 1 base and the J segment 1 base; nucleotides outside the gene matches: 8. In DNA form, the CDR3 reads TGCGCCAGCAGCTTGCGGATAGCGGGAGGGACAGGCACAGATACGCAGTATTTT. This codes for CASSLRIAGGTGTDTQYF.

The rearrangement joins TRBV29-1 to TRBJ2-3, with a tentative D call TRBD1 (7 bases). The CDR3 is 16 amino acids. Germline V gene lookup returns CDR1 SQVTM and CDR2 ANQGSEA. The V end was cut by 5 bases, the J end by 2 bases, with 20 bases between. CDR3 loop: CSVLDRRGDTTDTQYF. The CDR3 DNA reads as TGCAGCGTTCTGGACAGGAGGGGAGACACCACAGATACGCAGTATTTT.

This chain connects TRBV2 to TRBJ1-5; 9 nucleotides match TRBD1. The ends lost 6 bases at V and 4 bases at J; junction bases unmatched: 4. Germline values: CDR1 SNHLY, CDR2 FYNNEI. There are 14 residues in the CDR3. CDR3 sequence (DNA): TGTGCCAGCAGGGACGACAGGGGGAATCAGCCCCAGCATTTT. Translation gives CASRDDRGNQPQHF.

The chain has TRBV6-6 and TRBJ2-2; 7 bases match TRBD1. This CDR3 spans 13 amino acids. V shed 6 bases, J shed 11 bases, and the junction held 9 bases outside the gene matches. Germline CDR1 reads MNHNY; CDR2 reads SVGAGI (reference sequence). The CDR3 sequence: CASSGRGLGELFF. In DNA, the CDR3 is TGTGCCAGCAGCGGTAGGGGGCTCGGAGAGCTGTTTTTT.

This chain connects TRBV4-2 to TRBJ1-6, with TRBD1 identical over 8 bases. CDR1 LGHNA and CDR2 YNFKEQ come from the germline V gene. After removal of 0 bases from V and 13 bases from J, the junction contained 8 bases not matched to a gene. The CDR3 has 15 amino acids. The CDR3 here is CASSQEGQGPYPLHF. In nucleotides, the CDR3 is TGTGCCAGCAGCCAAGAAGGACAGGGACCTTACCCCCTCCACTTT.

The CDR3 DNA reads as TGTGCCAGCAGCTTCAATAGCAATCAGCCCCAGCATTTT. Its protein product is CASSFNSNQPQHF. The J gene is TRBJ1-5, the V gene TRBV7-9; D is unresolved. The V gene lost 3 bases and the J gene lost 0 bases, with 3 bases spanning the gap. The CDR3 loop spans 13 amino acids. The germline V gene encodes CDR1 SEHNR and CDR2 FQNEAQ (reference sequence).

The V and J genes are TRBV27 and TRBJ2-1, with D perhaps matching TRBD2 (5 bases). Per germline, CDR1 MNHEY and CDR2 SMNVEV (reference sequence). The CDR3 runs to 15 residues. Trimming took 4 bases from V and 9 from J, leaving 19 bases between them. CDR3 residues: CASSSLVTTTVEQFF. The CDR3 coding sequence is TGTGCCAGCAGTTCCCTTGTGACTACTACGGTTGAGCAGTTCTTC.

This clone showed up just once. The rearrangement joins TRBV6-6 to TRBJ2-7; perhaps TRBD1 as D (5 bases). Germline CDR1 is MNHNY and CDR2 is SVGAGI (reference sequence). The V end was cut by 4 bases, the J end by 5 bases, with 18 bases between. CDR3 size: 15 residues. The CDR3: CASSFQSGPSDEQYF. Here the CDR3 DNA reads TGTGCCAGCAGTTTCCAATCAGGGCCAAGCGACGAGCAGTACTTC.

The rearrangement joins TRBV7-9 to TRBJ2-1; weak D call: TRBD2 (5 bases). The CDR3 is 15 residues long. Germline V gene lookup returns CDR1 SEHNR and CDR2 FQNEAQ (reference sequence). Trimming stripped 1 base from V and 3 bases from J, with 10 bases between. CDR3 residues: CASSLERLYYNEQFF. CDR3 nucleotide sequence: TGTGCCAGCAGCTTAGAGCGGCTATACTACAATGAGCAGTTCTTC.

The chain uses TRBV4-1 and TRBJ1-1, with D unresolved. V lost 0 bases, J lost 10 bases, and 6 bases lay in between. Germline V CDR1 and CDR2: MGHRA, YSYEKL. The CDR3 covers 11 residues. CDR3 sequence reads: CASSQDSGAFF. CDR3 nucleotide sequence: TGCGCCAGCAGCCAAGATTCGGGAGCTTTCTTT.

The chain uses TRBV4-2 and TRBJ1-1; 7 nucleotides match TRBD1. Germline-derived CDR1 and CDR2 are LGHNA and YNFKEQ. The CDR3 extends over 12 amino acids. J lost 8 bases, V lost 6 bases, and 6 bases had no gene match. As DNA, the CDR3 is TGTGCCAGCAGTCCCGACAGGGAGGAAGCTTTCTTT. It specifies CASSPDREEAFF.

This sequence joins TRBV7-6 and TRBJ1-2; 8 bases fit TRBD1. The germline gives CDR1 SGHVS, CDR2 FNYEAQ. The CDR3 loop spans 14 amino acids. V trimming: 6 bases; J trimming: 3 bases; junction bases outside the gene matches: 6. CDR3 residues: CASSSTTGDYGYTF. CDR3 nucleotides: TGTGCCAGCAGTTCGACGACAGGGGACTATGGCTACACCTTC.

The CDR3 sequence is CASSMNKEGRRFYYGYTF. The CDR3 coding sequence is TGTGCCAGTAGTATGAATAAAGAAGGAAGGAGATTCTACTATGGCTACACCTTC. The chain joins TRBV19 to TRBJ1-2; no clear D. Trimming took off 3 bases at V and 3 bases at J, with 23 bases between the two ends. From germline, CDR1 is LNHDA and CDR2 SQIVND (reference sequence). The CDR3 spans 18 residues.

The chain carries TRBV7-9 and TRBJ1-1; a weak D match, TRBD1 (5 bases). This CDR3 has 15 residues. Trimming removed 6 bases at V and 1 base at J, with 15 bases between. Germline lookup yields CDR1 SEHNR and CDR2 FQNEAQ (reference sequence). The CDR3: CASSTLGQPNTEAFF. The DNA of the CDR3 is TGTGCCAGCAGTACCTTGGGGCAGCCGAACACTGAAGCTTTCTTT.

The chain is built from TRBV7-6 and TRBJ2-3, with a possible D match to TRBD2 (7 bases). The CDR3 spans 19 residues. Deletions cut 1 base from V and 5 bases from J, with 25 bases between. Germline V CDR1 and CDR2: SGHVS, FNYEAQ. DNA for the CDR3: TGTGCCAGCAGCTTAGGGGACGGGGGGCACGGCTCGTATAAAGATACGCAGTATTTT. Amino acids: CASSLGDGGHGSYKDTQYF.

The chain employs TRBV27 and TRBJ2-1; a weak D match, TRBD2 (5 bases). The germline gives CDR1 MNHEY, CDR2 SMNVEV (reference sequence). V was cut by 3 bases and J by 12 bases, with 24 bases left in between. The CDR3 runs to 16 residues. The CDR3 DNA follows: TGTGCCAGCAGTTTCAGCGATTTGAAGGGTCAACTAGGGCAGTTCTTC. Encoded protein: CASSFSDLKGQLGQFF.

This chain uses TRBV28 with TRBJ1-2; 8 bases agree with TRBD1. CDR1 and CDR2 (germline): MDHEN, SYDVKM. This CDR3 spans 14 amino acids. The junction had 2 bases not matched to a gene; V was cut back by 2 bases and J by 3 bases. The CDR3 DNA is TGTGCCAGCAGTTTAGGCAGGGGGCACTATGGCTACACCTTC. It encodes CASSLGRGHYGYTF.